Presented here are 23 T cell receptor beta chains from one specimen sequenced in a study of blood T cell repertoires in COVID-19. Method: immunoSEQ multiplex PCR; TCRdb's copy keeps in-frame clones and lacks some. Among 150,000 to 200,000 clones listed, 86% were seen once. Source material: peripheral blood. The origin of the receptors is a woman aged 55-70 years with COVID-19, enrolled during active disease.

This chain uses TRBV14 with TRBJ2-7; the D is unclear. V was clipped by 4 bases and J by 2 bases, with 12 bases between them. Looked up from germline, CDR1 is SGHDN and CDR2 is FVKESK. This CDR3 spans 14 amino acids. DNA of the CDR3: TGTGCCAGCAGCCTCCGTTGGGCCACCTACGAGCAGTACTTC. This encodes CASSLRWATYEQYF.

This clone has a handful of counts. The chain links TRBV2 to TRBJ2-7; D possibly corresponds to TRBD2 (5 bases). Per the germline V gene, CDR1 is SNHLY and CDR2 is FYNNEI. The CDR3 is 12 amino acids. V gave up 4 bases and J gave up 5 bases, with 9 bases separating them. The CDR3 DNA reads TGTGCCAGCAGTGGAGGGTCCAACGAGCAGTACTTC. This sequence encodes CASSGGSNEQYF.

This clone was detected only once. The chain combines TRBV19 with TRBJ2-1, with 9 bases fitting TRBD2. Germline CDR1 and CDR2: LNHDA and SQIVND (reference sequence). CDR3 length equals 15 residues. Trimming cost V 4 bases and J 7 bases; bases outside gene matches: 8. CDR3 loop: CASSSSGRIDNEQFF. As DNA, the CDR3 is TGTGCCAGTAGTAGTAGCGGGAGAATCGATAATGAGCAGTTCTTC.

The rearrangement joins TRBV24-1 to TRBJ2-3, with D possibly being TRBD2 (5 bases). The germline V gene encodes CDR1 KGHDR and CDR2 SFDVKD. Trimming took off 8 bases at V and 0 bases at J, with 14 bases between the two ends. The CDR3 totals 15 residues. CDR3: CATTGVGGSTDTQYF. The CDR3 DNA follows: TGTGCCACCACCGGGGTGGGTGGAAGCACAGATACGCAGTATTTT.

DNA for the CDR3: TGTGCCAGCAGTAAAGACAGGGTAAAAGAGCAGTACTTC. Its protein is CASSKDRVKEQYF. The gene calls are TRBV2 and TRBJ2-7, with 7 bases aligning to TRBD1. The V segment lost 5 bases and the J segment 7 bases; nucleotides outside the gene matches: 8. There are 13 residues in the CDR3. Per the germline V gene, CDR1 is SNHLY and CDR2 is FYNNEI.

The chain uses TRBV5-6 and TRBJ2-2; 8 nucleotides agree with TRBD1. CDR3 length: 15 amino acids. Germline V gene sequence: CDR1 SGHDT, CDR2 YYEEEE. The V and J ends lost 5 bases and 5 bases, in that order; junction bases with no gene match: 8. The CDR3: CASSFIDRGTGELFF. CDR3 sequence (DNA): TGTGCCAGCAGTTTTATAGACAGGGGAACCGGGGAGCTGTTTTTT.

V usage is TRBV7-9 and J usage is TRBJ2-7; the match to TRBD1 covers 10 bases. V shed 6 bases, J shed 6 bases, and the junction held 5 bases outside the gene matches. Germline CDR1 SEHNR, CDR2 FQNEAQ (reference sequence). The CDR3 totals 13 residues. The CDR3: CASRWTGGTEQYF. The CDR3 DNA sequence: TGTGCCAGCAGATGGACAGGGGGAACCGAGCAGTACTTC.

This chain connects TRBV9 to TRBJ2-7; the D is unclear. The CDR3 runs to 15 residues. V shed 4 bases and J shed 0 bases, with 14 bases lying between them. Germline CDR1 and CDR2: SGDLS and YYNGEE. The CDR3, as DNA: TGTGCCAGCAGCCCCGAGATATCCTTCTCCTACGAGCAGTACTTC. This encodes CASSPEISFSYEQYF. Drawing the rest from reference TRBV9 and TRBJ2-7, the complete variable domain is DSGVTQTPKHLITATGQRVTLRCSPRSGDLSVYWYQQSLDQGLQFLIQYYNGEERAKGNILERFSAQQFPDLHSELNLSSLELGDSALYFCASSPEISFSYEQYFGPGTRLTVT.

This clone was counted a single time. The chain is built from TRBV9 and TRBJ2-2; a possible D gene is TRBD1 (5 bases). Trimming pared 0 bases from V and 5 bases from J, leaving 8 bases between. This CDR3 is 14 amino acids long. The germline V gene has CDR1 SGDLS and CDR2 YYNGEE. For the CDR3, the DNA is TGTGCCAGCAGCGTAGCAGGGCCGACCGGGGAGCTGTTTTTT. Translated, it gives CASSVAGPTGELFF.

CDR3 bases: TGTGCCAGCAGATTGGACAGGGGGTTTACCGGGGAGCTGTTTTTT. Protein: CASRLDRGFTGELFF. This chain links TRBV6-5 with TRBJ2-2, with TRBD1 matching over 10 bases. The V gene end was trimmed by 6 bases and the J gene end by 5 bases; junction bases not matched to a gene: 6. The CDR3 spans 15 residues. Germline V gene sequence: CDR1 MNHEY, CDR2 SVGAGI.

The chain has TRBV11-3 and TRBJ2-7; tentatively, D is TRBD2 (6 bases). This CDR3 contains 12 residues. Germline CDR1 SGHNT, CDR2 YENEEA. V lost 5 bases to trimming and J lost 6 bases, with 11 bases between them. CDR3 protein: CASSPEGAEQYF. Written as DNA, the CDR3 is TGTGCCAGCAGCCCGGAGGGAGCCGAGCAGTACTTC.

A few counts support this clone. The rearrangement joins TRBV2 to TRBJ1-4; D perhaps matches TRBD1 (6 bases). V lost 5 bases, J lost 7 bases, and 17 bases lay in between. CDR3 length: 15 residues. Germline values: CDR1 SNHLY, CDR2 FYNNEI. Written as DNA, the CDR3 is TGTGCCAGCAGTCTTGAGACAGGCCGGGGTGAAAAACTGTTTTTT. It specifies CASSLETGRGEKLFF.

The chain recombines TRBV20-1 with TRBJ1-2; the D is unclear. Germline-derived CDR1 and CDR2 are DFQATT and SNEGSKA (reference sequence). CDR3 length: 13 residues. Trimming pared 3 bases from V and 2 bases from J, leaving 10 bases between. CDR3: CSASDTRNYGYTF. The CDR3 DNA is TGCAGTGCTAGTGACACTCGGAACTATGGCTACACCTTC.

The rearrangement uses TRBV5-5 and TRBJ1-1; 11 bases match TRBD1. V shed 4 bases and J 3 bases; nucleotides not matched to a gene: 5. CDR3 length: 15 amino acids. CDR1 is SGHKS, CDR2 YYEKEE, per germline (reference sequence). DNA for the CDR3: TGTGCCAGCAGCGAGGACAGGGGGCTTGACACTGAAGCTTTCTTT. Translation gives CASSEDRGLDTEAFF.

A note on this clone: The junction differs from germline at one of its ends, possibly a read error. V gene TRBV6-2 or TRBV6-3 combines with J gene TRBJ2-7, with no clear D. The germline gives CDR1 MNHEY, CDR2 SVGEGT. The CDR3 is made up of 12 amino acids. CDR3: CASSSPPGAPFF. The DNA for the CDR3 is TGTGCCAGCAGTTCTCCACCCGGTGCCCCTTTCTTC.

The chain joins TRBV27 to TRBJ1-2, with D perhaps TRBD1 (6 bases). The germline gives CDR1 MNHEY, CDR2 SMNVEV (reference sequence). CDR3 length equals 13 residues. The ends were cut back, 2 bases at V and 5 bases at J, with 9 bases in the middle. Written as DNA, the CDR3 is TGTGCCAGCAGTTTAAAGGGGGTATATGGCTACACCTTC. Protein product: CASSLKGVYGYTF.

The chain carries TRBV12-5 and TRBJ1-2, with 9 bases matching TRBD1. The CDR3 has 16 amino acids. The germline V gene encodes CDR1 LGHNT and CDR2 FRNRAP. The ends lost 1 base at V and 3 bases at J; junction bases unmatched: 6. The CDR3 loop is CASGLAQGARYYGYTF. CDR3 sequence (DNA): TGTGCTAGTGGTTTGGCACAGGGGGCGAGGTACTATGGCTACACCTTC.

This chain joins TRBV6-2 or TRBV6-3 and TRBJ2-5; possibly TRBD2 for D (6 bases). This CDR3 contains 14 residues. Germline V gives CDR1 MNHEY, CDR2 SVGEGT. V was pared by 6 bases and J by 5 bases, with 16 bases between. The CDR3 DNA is TGTGCCAGCAGCCTTAGGCGGGGTTTGGAGACCCAGTACTTC. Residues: CASSLRRGLETQYF.

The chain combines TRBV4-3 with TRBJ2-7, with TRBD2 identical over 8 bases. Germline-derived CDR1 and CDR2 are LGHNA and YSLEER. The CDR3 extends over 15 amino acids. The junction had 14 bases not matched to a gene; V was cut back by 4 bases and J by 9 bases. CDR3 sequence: CASSPQSSGRLGQYF. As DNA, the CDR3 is TGCGCCAGCAGCCCCCAGAGCAGCGGGAGACTCGGGCAGTACTTC.

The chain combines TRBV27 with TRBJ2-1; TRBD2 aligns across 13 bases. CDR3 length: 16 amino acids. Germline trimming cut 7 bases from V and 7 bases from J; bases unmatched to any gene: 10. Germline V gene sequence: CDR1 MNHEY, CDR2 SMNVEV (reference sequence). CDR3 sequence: CASTSPLAGGGNEQFF. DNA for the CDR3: TGTGCCAGCACCTCACCACTAGCGGGAGGGGGGAATGAGCAGTTCTTC.

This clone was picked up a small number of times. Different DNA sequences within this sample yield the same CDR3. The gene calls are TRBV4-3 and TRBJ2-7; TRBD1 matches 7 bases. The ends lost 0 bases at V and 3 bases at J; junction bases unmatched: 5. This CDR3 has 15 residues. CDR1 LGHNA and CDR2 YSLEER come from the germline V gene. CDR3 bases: TGCGCCAGCAGCCAAGAAGAGGCAGGGGGCTACGAGCAGTACTTC. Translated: CASSQEEAGGYEQYF.

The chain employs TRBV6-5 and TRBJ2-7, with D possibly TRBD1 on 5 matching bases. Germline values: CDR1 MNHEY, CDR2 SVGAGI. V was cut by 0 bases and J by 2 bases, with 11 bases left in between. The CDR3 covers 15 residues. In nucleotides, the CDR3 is TGTGCCAGCAGTTACTCTGGGGCTAGAGCCTACGAGCAGTACTTC. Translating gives CASSYSGARAYEQYF.

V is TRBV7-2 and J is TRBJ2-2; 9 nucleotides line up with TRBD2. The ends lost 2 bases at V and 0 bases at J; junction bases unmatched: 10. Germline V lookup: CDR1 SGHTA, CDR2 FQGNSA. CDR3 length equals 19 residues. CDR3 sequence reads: CASSLRSGRQFANTGELFF. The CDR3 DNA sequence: TGTGCCAGCAGCTTACGGAGCGGGAGGCAGTTCGCGAACACCGGGGAGCTGTTTTTT.